The present entry profiles one T cell receptor beta chain with its context. As yet, its antigen is unknown. Patients with a history of autoimmune disease or on systemic immunosuppression were excluded. This table comes from immunoSEQ multiplex PCR, and its TCRdb copy is limited to in-frame clones, with some not included. The data hold about 96,000 clones, with 84% observed a single time. The data belong to a study of OX40 agonist ivuxolimab in advanced cancers. Study-wide context: Intravenous ivuxolimab at 0.01 to 10 mg/kg was given to patients every 2 weeks.

Study conclusions and caveats: Clones of CD4+ and CD8+ blood T cells grew by week 6 at doses of 0.1 to 3.0 mg/kg. Relative to CD4+, CD8+ T cells held more expanded clones on average.

The sequenced sample was CD4+ or CD8+ T cells sorted from blood, obtained in a trial of the OX40 agonist ivuxolimab. The TCR originated in an adult with an advanced solid tumor such as melanoma, head and neck, liver or kidney cancer.

The CDR3 nucleotides are TGCGCCAGCAGTGAAGTCCTCACCGGGGAGCTGTTTTTT. Its translation: CASSEVLTGELFF. The chain combines TRBV10-1 with TRBJ2-2, with D unclear. This CDR3 has 13 amino acids. Trimming cost V 3 bases and J 4 bases, with 6 bases left between them. From germline, CDR1 is WNHNN and CDR2 SYGVQD (reference sequence).